This T cell receptor (beta chain) stems from a study of blood T cell repertoires in COVID-19. Those enrolled in Seattle joined during active infection and were followed longitudinally afterward. In the original analysis: Cell counts per sample came from amplifying reference gene primers. Sequenced by immunoSEQ multiplex PCR; TCRdb stores in-frame clones only, minus some. Clone size and the V and J calls come from that table; the DNA yielded D and trimming. The sample has about 170,000 clones; just over 90% are singletons. V was cut by 0 bases and J by 0 bases, with 11 bases left in between. CDR1 is MGHRA and CDR2 is YSYEKL in the germline V gene. The CDR3 is made up of 16 amino acids.

Sequencing input: peripheral blood. This receptor was identified in a man between 18 and 29 years old with COVID-19, enrolled during active disease. The V and J genes are TRBV4-1 and TRBJ1-1; D might be TRBD1 (6 bases). The chain's CDR3 is CASSQDAGTLNTEAFF. The CDR3 nucleotides read TGCGCCAGCAGCCAAGACGCCGGGACATTGAACACTGAAGCTTTCTTT.